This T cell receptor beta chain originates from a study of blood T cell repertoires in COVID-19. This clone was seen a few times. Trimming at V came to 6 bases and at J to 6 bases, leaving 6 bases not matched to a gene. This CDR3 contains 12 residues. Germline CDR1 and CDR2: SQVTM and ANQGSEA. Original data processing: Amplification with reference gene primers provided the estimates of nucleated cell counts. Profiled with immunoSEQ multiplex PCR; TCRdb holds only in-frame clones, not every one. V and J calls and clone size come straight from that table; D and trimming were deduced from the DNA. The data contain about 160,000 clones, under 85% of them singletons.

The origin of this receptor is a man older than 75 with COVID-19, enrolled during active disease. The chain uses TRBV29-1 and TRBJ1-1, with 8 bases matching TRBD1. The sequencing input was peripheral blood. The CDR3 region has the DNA TGCAGCGTCTACAGGGGGTTCGCTGAAGCTTTCTTT. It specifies CSVYRGFAEAFF.